Listed below are T cell receptor beta chains from one sample, sequenced in a study of T cells in Graves' hyperthyroidism and ophthalmopathy. In TCRdb, the multiplex PCR reads were re-called with MiXCR into one record per CDR3 protein. The repertoire holds about 580,000 distinct CDR3 sequences, with under 60% as singletons. Sequencing was carried out using peripheral blood or thyroid tissue (not recorded which). The source is a woman under 30 with Graves' hyperthyroidism. CDR3s include the opening cysteine and the closing phenylalanine or tryptophan. A D gene is named only where the DNA matches it firmly. Part of the rows lack a size; the others show once, few, many or a class for expanded clones.

CDR3 DNA: TGTGCCAGCAGCTTGGGACCGGGACAGGGTACCACTGAAGCTTTC; CDR3 protein: CASSLGPGQGTTEAF; J gene: TRBJ2-6; V gene: TRBV7-2; clone size: -; D gene: TRBD1
CDR3 DNA: TGTGCCAGCTCACCAAATGCGCGGGGAGAGACCCAGTACTTC; CDR3 protein: CASSPNARGETQYF; J gene: TRBJ2-5; V gene: TRBV18; clone size: -; D gene: -
CDR3 DNA: TGTGCCAGCAGCGATGCGGGAGTCAATAATTCACCCCTCCACTTT; CDR3 protein: CASSDAGVNNSPLHF; J gene: TRBJ1-6; V gene: TRBV7-9; clone size: -; D gene: -
CDR3 DNA: TGTGCCATCGCCGGCGACAGGGGGCTCGAGCAGTACTTC; CDR3 protein: CAIAGDRGLEQYF; J gene: TRBJ2-7; V gene: TRBV10-3; clone size: -; D gene: TRBD1
CDR3 DNA: TGTGCCAGCAGCCAGACACGCGGGTACTCAAACTACAATGAGCAGTTCTTC; CDR3 protein: CASSQTRGYSNYNEQFF; J gene: TRBJ2-1; V gene: TRBV25-1; clone size: many; D gene: -
CDR3 DNA: TGCGCCAGCAGCCAAGAAACTCGCTACGAGCAGTACTTC; CDR3 protein: CASSQETRYEQYF; J gene: TRBJ2-7; V gene: TRBV4-3; clone size: few; D gene: -
CDR3 DNA: TGTCCCAGCACCAAAAGGGCGGGTGACACTGAAGCTTTCTTT; CDR3 protein: CPSTKRAGDTEAFF; J gene: TRBJ1-1; V gene: TRBV10-3; clone size: -; D gene: -
CDR3 DNA: TGCAGCGTTGAGTCTAGCTCCTATGGCTACACCTTC; CDR3 protein: CSVESSSYGYTF; J gene: TRBJ1-2; V gene: TRBV29-1; clone size: -; D gene: -
CDR3 DNA: TGCAGTGCGAGCGGACAGGGTAGTAACTATGGCTACACCTTC; CDR3 protein: CSASGQGSNYGYTF; J gene: TRBJ1-2; V gene: TRBV20-1; clone size: -; D gene: TRBD1
CDR3 DNA: TGCAGCGTCGTTCCGGGACACCCTCTTCGCGGCTACACCTTC; CDR3 protein: CSVVPGHPLRGYTF; J gene: TRBJ1-2; V gene: TRBV29-1; clone size: once; D gene: -
CDR3 DNA: TGTGCCAGCAGCCAAGTTCAGGGCTCTGAAGCTTTCTTT; CDR3 protein: CASSQVQGSEAFF; J gene: TRBJ1-1; V gene: TRBV3-1; clone size: many; D gene: -
CDR3 DNA: TGTGCCAGCAGTCCGGGACAGCGAAACGAAAAACTGTTTTTT; CDR3 protein: CASSPGQRNEKLFF; J gene: TRBJ1-4; V gene: TRBV6-1; clone size: few; D gene: TRBD1
CDR3 DNA: TGTGCCACCAGCAGCGGGACGGAGAACACTGAAGCTTTCTTT; CDR3 protein: CATSSGTENTEAFF; J gene: TRBJ1-1; V gene: TRBV15; clone size: many; D gene: -